The T cell receptor (beta chain) described here comes from a study of shared clonotypes between healthy human individuals. The overall study: Those who served as donors were two women and a few men between the ages of 18 and 49. Three plates were used per donor for CD4 naive, three for CD4 memory, two for CD8 naive and one for CD8 memory. General study results and limits: Clonotypes shared by all four donors outscored non-shared clonotypes in generation probability. Clonotype sharing across several donors was observed for roughly 5% of naive CD4 clonotypes.

CD45RO-negative cells were positively selected for CCR7, leaving out terminally differentiated effector memory CD45RA+ cells. A remark on this clone: As yet, its antigen is unknown.

The CDR3 runs 18 residues. The germline V gene has CDR1 MDHEN and CDR2 SYDVKM. V trimming: 6 bases; J trimming: 4 bases; junction bases outside the gene matches: 16. TCRdb's table, derived via immunoSEQ multiplex PCR, lists solely in-frame clones and lacks some. The sample carries millions of clones, about 93% recorded once. The sample taken for sequencing was naive CD8+ T cells from PBMCs. The chain carries TRBV28 and TRBJ2-1; 9 bases align to TRBD2. This clonotype was sampled from a man between 18 and 35 years old in good health. Some clones in this sample may be carry-over from other donors' samples. The CDR3 sequence: CASSPEASGTSRYNEQFF. In nucleotides, the CDR3 is TGTGCCAGCAGCCCAGAGGCCTCCGGGACTAGCAGGTACAATGAGCAGTTCTTC. The variable domain in full, completed from reference TRBV28 and TRBJ2-1, reads DVKVTQSSRYLVKRTGEKVFLECVQDMDHENMFWYRQDPGLGLRLIYFSYDVKMKEKGDIPEGYSVSREKKERFSLILESASTNQTSMYLCASSPEASGTSRYNEQFFGPGTRLTVL.